This T cell receptor beta chain was identified during a study of blood T cell repertoires in COVID-19 (TCRdb year 2020). General notes on the study: Samples covering the acute and convalescent phases of COVID-19 were provided by collaborators in the United States, Italy and Spain. The prospective study material was composed of cDNA or gDNA derived from T cells, B-cell-depleted T cells, or PBMCs. Deeply sampled blood TCRbeta repertoires from subjects exposed to, actively infected with, or recovered from COVID-19 were included in the dataset. The repertoires were released in a freely available public database intended as a resource for research on the immune response to SARS-CoV-2. Samples were obtained from the ongoing ImmuneRACE study (first 160 participants) and from about 1,300 subjects provided by 6 global collaborators. A de-identified subject ID, COVID-19 status, age in years and sex were almost always included in the sample metadata. Where HLA class I and class II types were available, the types were taken from metadata supplied by the sample provider, not from assay-based typing. Study-wide conclusions, independent of this receptor: The quantity of clinical and demographic metadata differed by source and by participant and was supplied without curation.

About this clone: Its target antigen remains unknown. Base qualities are not provided; no much larger clone lies one nucleotide away.

Participants in the prospective study were aged about 18 to 100 years, lived in under 30 United States geographic areas, and enrolled through a virtual design. In the prospective study, participants were assigned to cohorts based on the clinical history participants reported in a screening survey and a study questionnaire. For ImmuneRACE Cohort 3, a participant was defined as recovered based on two consecutive negative NP/OP PCR tests, clearance by a healthcare professional, or resolution of symptoms. In the prospective study, whole blood, serum and a nasopharyngeal or oropharyngeal swab were collected from each participant by mobile phlebotomists. Over an approximately two-month period, participants in the prospective study had the option of providing additional blood draws and questionnaires. Before DNA extraction, blood samples from the prospective study were shipped at room temperature or frozen.

The immunoSEQ Assay, a bias-controlled multiplex PCR, was used to amplify TCRbeta CDR3 regions from genomic DNA. The original pipeline was this. Within the assay, amplification of reference gene primers was used to estimate how many nucleated cells each sample contained. Sequence reads were collapsed and filtered to measure the absolute abundance of every unique TCRbeta CDR3 rearrangement. For each sample, productive Simpson clonality was calculated as the square root of Simpson's diversity index across productive rearrangements. What TCRdb holds here is the immuneACCESS table cut down to in-frame rearrangements. Part of the clones is not present; checked against another copy, under half of the missing clones reflect an unresolved V gene, and the others are unexplained. The DNA was the basis for D and trimming; V, J and clone size are from that table. Across this sample there are about 480,000 clones, with roughly 90% seen only once. Of the sample, approximately 1.8% falls within the top ten clones.

Reading from cysteine to phenylalanine, the CDR3 counts 13 amino acids. The CDR3 DNA has 39 bases and is translated from base 1. From a lookup of the germline V gene, CDR1 and CDR2 are SGHTA and FQGNSA. The junction carries 15 bases between V and J, which are trimmed by 8 bases and 5 bases respectively. Input material: PBMCs or T cells enriched from blood (not recorded which). This TCR was sampled from a woman in her 40s who had recovered from COVID-19. This chain joins TRBV7-2 to TRBJ1-1; a weak D assignment points to TRBD1 (5 bases agree). CDR3 protein: CASGALWGTEAFF. The sequenced DNA is TGTGCCAGCGGGGCCCTTTGGGGAACTGAAGCTTTCTTT.